This T cell receptor beta chain was obtained from a study of response to subunit inactivated influenza vaccine. Using its own MiXCR run on the RT-PCR reads, TCRdb lists one record per CDR3 protein. This table has hundreds of thousands of distinct CDR3 sequences, roughly 27% appearing once. This clonotype was counted a few times. The antigen is not known. V was pared by 3 bases and J by 2 bases, with 3 bases of the junction left unmatched. Germline CDR1 is MDHEN and CDR2 is SYDVKM. This CDR3 is built from 14 residues. Study conclusions and caveats: Authors suggested each seasonal influenza vaccination recruits few new T cells.

V usage is TRBV28 and J usage is TRBJ2-5; 7 bases match TRBD1. This specimen was CD4+ T cells sorted from PBMCs, taken 5 to 6 days after vaccination. The origin of this receptor is a man in his fifties who received an inactivated influenza vaccine. The CDR3 DNA reads as TGTGCCAGCAGTTTTGCACAGGGGCAAGAGACCCAGTACTTC. The encoded protein is CASSFAQGQETQYF.